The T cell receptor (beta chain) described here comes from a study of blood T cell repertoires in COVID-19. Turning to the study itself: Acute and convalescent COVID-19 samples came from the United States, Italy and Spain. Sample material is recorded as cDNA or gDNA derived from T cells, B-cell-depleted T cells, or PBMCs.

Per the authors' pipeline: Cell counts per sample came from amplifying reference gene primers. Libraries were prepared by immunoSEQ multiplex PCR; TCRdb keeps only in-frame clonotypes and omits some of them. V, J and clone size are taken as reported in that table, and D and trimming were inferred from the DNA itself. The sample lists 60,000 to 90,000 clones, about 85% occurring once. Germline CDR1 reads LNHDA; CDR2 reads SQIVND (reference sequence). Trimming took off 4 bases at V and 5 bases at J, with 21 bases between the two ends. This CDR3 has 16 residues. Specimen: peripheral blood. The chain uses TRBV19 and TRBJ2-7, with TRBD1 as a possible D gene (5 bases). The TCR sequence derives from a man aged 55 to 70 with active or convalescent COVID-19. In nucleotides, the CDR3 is TGTGCCAGTAGTAGGGGCCCGGGTGCGAATTACGACGAGCAGTACTTC. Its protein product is CASSRGPGANYDEQYF. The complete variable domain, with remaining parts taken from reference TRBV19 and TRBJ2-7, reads DGGITQSPKYLFRKEGQNVTLSCEQNLNHDAMYWYRQDPGQGLRLIYYSQIVNDFQKGDIAEGYSVSREKKESFPLTVTSAQKNPTAFYLCASSRGPGANYDEQYFGPGTRLTVT.